This T cell receptor (beta chain) is from a study of cytomegalovirus exposure and HLA in healthy donors. Broader study findings: Analysis performed later found about 17,000 TCR beta sequences associated with HLA alleles at 0.05 false discovery rate. The likely origin of a cluster of highly shared sequence variants was a sequencing artifact.

PCR was performed using 60 Vbeta and 13 Jbeta primers. The repertoire was sequenced with immunoSEQ multiplex PCR; TCRdb's copy has only in-frame clones and lacks some. The sample has 95,000 to 150,000 clones, approximately 67% seen once. The CDR3 extends over 13 amino acids. The trim removed 6 bases at V and 9 bases at J, leaving 11 bases unmatched. Germline CDR1 SQVTM, CDR2 ANQGSEA. A word on this clone: Antigen unknown.

Everyone who donated was a healthy bone marrow donor. Unrecorded immune exposure was likely among donors, who were nominally healthy when sampled. This clonotype originated in a man in his late teens or twenties in good health and CMV-seronegative. Source material: PBMCs. V and J are TRBV29-1 and TRBJ1-5, with 7 nucleotides matching TRBD1. The CDR3 DNA sequence: TGCAGCGTGGCTGACAGGGCGATCGGGCCCCAGCATTTT. Amino acid sequence: CSVADRAIGPQHF.